What follows are 29 T cell receptor beta chains derived from one specimen sequenced in a study of cytomegalovirus exposure and HLA in healthy donors. In the PCR, 60 Vbeta and 13 Jbeta primers were used. Here immunoSEQ multiplex PCR was the method, and the copy in TCRdb shows in-frame clones only, minus some. The listing records more than 60,000 clones. What was sequenced was PBMCs. The receptor set was obtained from a boy aged 5 to 17 in good health and CMV-seronegative.

This rearrangement joins TRBV5-1 to TRBJ2-1, with a possible D match to TRBD2 (5 bases). CDR1 is SGHRS and CDR2 is YFSETQ in the germline V gene. CDR3 length: 16 amino acids. The V end lost 0 bases, the J end lost 2 bases, and 12 bases lay between the germline ends. CDR3: CASSLAPGITYNEQFF. The CDR3 DNA sequence: TGCGCCAGCAGCTTGGCCCCGGGAATAACCTACAATGAGCAGTTCTTC.

V gene TRBV7-8 combines with J gene TRBJ2-2; 9 bases align to TRBD2. CDR3 size: 17 residues. CDR1 is SGHVS and CDR2 is FQNEAQ in the germline V gene. V shed 0 bases, J shed 4 bases, and the junction held 6 bases outside the gene matches. As DNA, the CDR3 is TGTGCCAGCAGCTTAGCGAGGGTGACTAGCGGCACCGGGGAGCTGTTTTTT. Amino acid sequence: CASSLARVTSGTGELFF. The variable domain in full, with the rest retrieved from reference TRBV7-8 and TRBJ2-2, is GAGVSQSPRYKVAKRGQDVALRCDPISGHVSLFWYQQALGQGPEFLTYFQNEAQLDKSGLPSDRFFAERPEGSVSTLKIQRTQQEDSAVYLCASSLARVTSGTGELFFGEGSRLTVL.

V usage is TRBV7-6 and J usage is TRBJ2-1; maybe TRBD2 (5 bases). The CDR3 contains 16 residues. Germline V CDR1 and CDR2: SGHVS, FNYEAQ. With 3 bases removed from V and 5 bases from J, the gap between germline ends came to 17 bases. The DNA for the CDR3 is TGTGCCAGCAGCTTGACGGCGGTGGGAGTTAACAATGAGCAGTTCTTC. It is translated as CASSLTAVGVNNEQFF.

Comment on this clone: A read error may produce the germline difference seen at one junction end. Distinct nucleotide sequences in the sample also encode this CDR3. The chain has TRBV6-5 and TRBJ2-1; 7 nucleotides match TRBD2. The V gene's germline CDR1 is MNHEY and CDR2 SVGAGI. The CDR3 runs to 15 residues. CDR3 nucleotides: TGCGCCAGCAGTTACTCAGCGGGACTCGACAATGAGCAGTTCTTC. Translated, it gives CASSYSAGLDNEQFF.

This sequence joins TRBV11-2 and TRBJ2-6; D is undetermined. CDR3 length: 14 amino acids. V dropped 3 bases and J dropped 1 base, with 4 bases sitting between them. The germline V gene has CDR1 SGHAT and CDR2 FQNNGV. The CDR3 is CASSFTSGANVLTF. Here the CDR3 DNA reads TGTGCCAGCAGCTTTACTTCTGGGGCCAACGTCCTGACTTTC.

This chain joins TRBV4-1 and TRBJ1-2; no definite D call. This CDR3 has 13 residues. Germline CDR1 and CDR2: MGHRA and YSYEKL. The ends were cut back, 1 base at V and 4 bases at J, with 7 bases in the middle. CDR3 DNA sequence: TGCGCCAGCAGCCAAGGAGACTTCTATGGCTACACCTTC. Translation: CASSQGDFYGYTF.

J is TRBJ1-1 and V is TRBV5-5, with D maybe TRBD1 (5 bases). Germline-derived CDR1 and CDR2 are SGHKS and YYEKEE (reference sequence). This CDR3 spans 13 amino acids. Trimming left V 0 bases short and J 9 bases short, with 12 bases between. Here the CDR3 DNA reads TGTGCCAGCAGCTTGGTGGGGCCAGATCAAGCTTTCTTT. Translating gives CASSLVGPDQAFF.

The chain has TRBV6-5 and TRBJ1-5, with 10 bases lining up with TRBD1. With V trimmed by 5 bases and J by 7 bases, 5 bases remained unmatched. The CDR3 contains 14 residues. Germline CDR1 reads MNHEY; CDR2 reads SVGAGI. The CDR3 spells CASSGDRGRQPQHF. CDR3 DNA: TGTGCCAGCAGTGGAGACAGGGGGCGACAGCCCCAGCATTTT.

The chain employs TRBV2 and TRBJ2-7; 9 bases fit TRBD1. Germline lookup yields CDR1 SNHLY and CDR2 FYNNEI. The CDR3 is made up of 14 amino acids. The junction had 9 bases not matched to a gene; V was cut back by 5 bases and J by 7 bases. The CDR3 sequence: CASSRDRELGEQYF. CDR3 in DNA: TGTGCCAGCAGTCGGGACAGGGAATTGGGTGAGCAGTACTTC. Using reference TRBV2 and TRBJ2-7 for the parts outside the CDR3, the full variable domain is EPEVTQTPSHQVTQMGQEVILRCVPISNHLYFYWYRQILGQKVEFLVSFYNNEISEKSEIFDDQFSVERPDGSNFTLKIRSTKLEDSAMYFCASSRDRELGEQYFGPGTRLTVT.

The chain links TRBV5-4 to TRBJ2-6, with D perhaps TRBD2 (6 bases). Trimming removed 4 bases from V and 2 bases from J, with 19 bases in between. Germline-derived CDR1 and CDR2 are SGHNT and YYREEE (reference sequence). The CDR3 is made up of 18 amino acids. CDR3 loop: CASSLGTQWITGANVLTF. The CDR3, as DNA: TGTGCCAGCAGCCTAGGGACTCAATGGATAACTGGGGCCAACGTCCTGACTTTC.

The chain employs TRBV2 and TRBJ1-3, with D possibly matching TRBD1 (6 bases). V lost 7 bases and J 0 bases, leaving 16 bases between the germline ends. This CDR3 contains 16 residues. From germline, CDR1 is SNHLY and CDR2 FYNNEI. CDR3 in amino acids: CASTAGAADSGNTIYF. CDR3 coding DNA: TGTGCCAGCACAGCGGGGGCAGCGGACTCTGGAAACACCATATATTTT.

The V call is TRBV5-1, the J call TRBJ2-2, with 9 bases identical to TRBD2. The CDR3 is 16 amino acids. Unmatched junction bases numbered 9, after V lost 4 bases and J lost 5 bases. Looked up from germline, CDR1 is SGHRS and CDR2 is YFSETQ. CDR3 sequence: CASSILAGVVTGELFF. The CDR3 nucleotides read TGCGCCAGCAGCATCTTAGCGGGAGTGGTAACCGGGGAGCTGTTTTTT.

V is TRBV5-6 and J is TRBJ2-2, with no clear D. Germline CDR1 and CDR2: SGHDT and YYEEEE. V dropped 1 base and J dropped 1 base, with 17 bases sitting between them. The CDR3 has 18 residues. This CDR3 reads CASSLTAAASVNTGELFF. The CDR3, as DNA: TGTGCCAGCAGCTTGACGGCCGCAGCGAGCGTGAACACCGGGGAGCTGTTTTTT.

V gene TRBV5-1 combines with J gene TRBJ2-1, with D unclear. Germline V gene data show CDR1 as SGHRS and CDR2 as YFSETQ. The CDR3 spans 12 residues. Trimming took off 4 bases at V and 6 bases at J, with 8 bases between the two ends. The CDR3, as DNA: TGCGCCAGCAGCGCTCCAGGCAATGAGCAGTTCTTC. Its protein is CASSAPGNEQFF.

The V and J genes are TRBV6-1 and TRBJ1-2; 9 nucleotides agree with TRBD1. Germline V gives CDR1 MNHNS, CDR2 SASEGT. V lost 10 bases and J lost 4; bases outside the gene matches: 10. This CDR3 comprises 14 residues. The CDR3 reads CATIQGARGYGYTF. CDR3 nucleotide sequence: TGTGCCACCATACAGGGGGCGCGGGGCTATGGCTACACCTTC.

The J gene is TRBJ1-1, the V gene TRBV6-6; a weak D match, TRBD1 (6 bases). Germline CDR1 MNHNY, CDR2 SVGAGI (reference sequence). Trimming pared 6 bases from V and 6 bases from J, leaving 11 bases between. CDR3 length: 12 amino acids. CDR3 bases: TGTGCCAGCAGACCTACAGGGTCTGAAGCTTTCTTT. Protein sequence: CASRPTGSEAFF.

The rearrangement joins TRBV7-2 to TRBJ2-4; 7 bases fit TRBD2. J lost 1 base, V lost 1 base, and 4 bases had no gene match. The length of the CDR3 is 16 residues. Germline-derived CDR1 and CDR2 are SGHTA and FQGNSA. CDR3 amino acids: CASSLGGGSAKNIQYF. For the CDR3, the DNA is TGTGCCAGCAGCTTAGGAGGCGGGAGTGCCAAAAACATTCAGTACTTC.

This rearrangement joins TRBV6-5 to TRBJ1-1, with TRBD1 as a possible D gene (6 bases). CDR3 length equals 14 residues. CDR1 and CDR2 from the germline V gene are MNHEY and SVGAGI. V lost 5 bases, J lost 0 bases, and 10 bases lay in between. The CDR3 is CASSRGDMNTEAFF. CDR3 in DNA: TGTGCCAGCAGTCGTGGGGACATGAACACTGAAGCTTTCTTT.

The J gene is TRBJ1-2, the V gene TRBV6-4; possibly TRBD1 for D (5 bases). The germline CDR1 and CDR2 sequences are MRHNA and SNTAGT. V dropped 4 bases and J dropped 6 bases, with 21 bases sitting between them. CDR3 length: 16 residues. Here the CDR3 DNA reads TGTGCCAGCAGTGGACAGATAGGGAAGGAAAGAGATGGCTACACCTTC. Its translation is CASSGQIGKERDGYTF.

The DNA of the CDR3 is TGTGCCAGCAGCTTAGGAGTTCGACGGGAATATGGCTACACCTTC. It encodes CASSLGVRREYGYTF. The chain links TRBV11-2 to TRBJ1-2, with no clear D. Germline CDR1 SGHAT, CDR2 FQNNGV. Trimming left V 1 base short and J 5 bases short, with 14 bases between. This CDR3 contains 15 residues.

The chain links TRBV19 to TRBJ1-3; the match to TRBD1 covers 7 bases. CDR1 LNHDA and CDR2 SQIVND come from the germline V gene (reference sequence). CDR3 length: 13 amino acids. Trimming cost V 6 bases and J 8 bases; bases outside gene matches: 7. This chain's CDR3 is CASRDRTRDTIYF. In DNA, the CDR3 is TGTGCCAGTAGGGACAGGACGCGTGACACCATATATTTT.

V gene TRBV9 combines with J gene TRBJ2-2; maybe TRBD2 (6 bases). V lost 4 bases to trimming and J lost 5 bases, with 15 bases between them. CDR1 is SGDLS and CDR2 is YYNGEE in the germline V gene. CDR3 length: 15 amino acids. This CDR3 reads CASSPNLADTGELFF. The CDR3 DNA reads as TGTGCCAGCAGCCCAAACTTAGCGGATACCGGGGAGCTGTTTTTT.

The V call is TRBV5-1, the J call TRBJ1-6, with D perhaps matching TRBD1 (5 bases). V was pared by 4 bases and J by 8 bases, with 13 bases between. Per germline, CDR1 SGHRS and CDR2 YFSETQ. The CDR3 runs to 14 residues. The CDR3 DNA sequence: TGCGCCAGCAGCCTACTGGGCAGGGATTCACCCCTCCACTTT. Translating it yields CASSLLGRDSPLHF.

V and J are TRBV11-2 and TRBJ2-7; 9 nucleotides match TRBD2. The trim removed 5 bases at V and 2 bases at J, leaving 7 bases unmatched. The CDR3 runs 15 residues. The germline V gene encodes CDR1 SGHAT and CDR2 FQNNGV. The CDR3 DNA reads TGTGCCAGCAGCCTTAGCGGGAGTGCGACCTACGAGCAGTACTTC. Protein: CASSLSGSATYEQYF.

V is TRBV18 and J is TRBJ2-7; 7 bases are shared with TRBD1. CDR1 is KGHSH and CDR2 is LQKENI in the germline V gene. The CDR3 is 16 amino acids. The J segment lost 2 bases and the V segment lost 3 bases, leaving 10 bases of the junction unmatched. The CDR3 reads CASSPREGAFAYEQYF. Here the CDR3 DNA reads TGTGCCAGCTCACCCCGAGAGGGGGCGTTCGCCTACGAGCAGTACTTC.

The gene calls are TRBV5-5 and TRBJ2-7, with D perhaps TRBD1 (5 bases). The CDR3 runs to 15 residues. CDR1 SGHKS and CDR2 YYEKEE come from the germline V gene (reference sequence). Trimming cost V 2 bases and J 3 bases, with 15 bases left between them. CDR3 coding DNA: TGTGCCAGCAGCTTAAGTCTGGGGCCAAACTACGAGCAGTACTTC. This sequence encodes CASSLSLGPNYEQYF.

The rearrangement uses TRBV6-6 and TRBJ2-1; 11 bases are a match to TRBD1. Germline loops: CDR1 MNHNY, CDR2 SVGAGI (reference sequence). The CDR3 contains 11 residues. J lost 15 bases, V lost 5 bases, and 3 bases had no gene match. The CDR3 bases are TGTGCCAGCAGTCCGGGACAGGGGGGGTTCTTC. It yields the protein CASSPGQGGFF.

The chain combines TRBV30 with TRBJ1-3, with 8 bases aligning to TRBD1. Germline V CDR1 and CDR2: GTSNPN, SVGIG (reference sequence). Trimming removed 2 bases from V and 0 bases from J; junction bases left unmatched: 18. The CDR3 runs 20 residues. This chain's CDR3 is CAWSPPPSDRGSSSGNTIYF. The CDR3 nucleotides read TGTGCCTGGAGTCCACCCCCTTCAGACAGGGGTTCTTCCTCTGGAAACACCATATATTTT.

The J gene is TRBJ1-5, the V gene TRBV7-8, with D uncertain. The germline V gene has CDR1 SGHVS and CDR2 FQNEAQ. V was trimmed by 4 bases and J by 7 bases, leaving 14 bases between them. The CDR3 has 14 residues. CDR3 sequence: CASSSGGGWQPQHF. CDR3 nucleotide sequence: TGTGCCAGCAGCTCGGGCGGAGGTTGGCAGCCCCAGCATTTT.